This is a list of T cell receptor beta chains from one sample in a study of blood T cell repertoires in COVID-19. The assay was immunoSEQ multiplex PCR, and TCRdb's table has in-frame clones only and misses some. The data show under 200,000 clones, 65% to 85% seen once. The sequenced material came from PBMCs or T cells enriched from blood (not recorded which). The receptors originated from a middle-aged woman with acute COVID-19. CDR3s include the opening cysteine and the closing phenylalanine or tryptophan. A D gene is named only where the DNA matches it firmly. Clone size appears in some rows only: once, few, many, or a class for an expanded clone.

J	D	V	size	length	CDR3	DNA
TRBJ2-5	.	TRBV3-1/TRBV3-2	.	15	CASSQRIGGKETQYF	TGTGCCAGCAGCCAACGTATCGGAGGCAAAGAGACCCAGTACTTC
TRBJ2-2	.	TRBV6-1	.	15	CASSEKEEGGRELFF	TGTGCCAGCAGTGAAAAGGAGGAGGGGGGGAGGGAGCTGTTTTTT
TRBJ2-7	.	TRBV3-1/TRBV3-2	.	14	CASSHRRSSYEQYF	TGTGCCAGCAGCCACAGACGGAGCTCCTACGAGCAGTACTTC
TRBJ1-2	TRBD1	TRBV30	once	13	CAWRRGQFYGYTF	TGTGCCTGGAGGAGGGGGCAGTTCTATGGCTACACCTTC
TRBJ2-5	TRBD1	TRBV29-1	.	15	CSVVGDREIQETQYF	TGCAGCGTTGTGGGGGACAGGGAGATCCAAGAGACCCAGTACTTC
TRBJ1-2	.	TRBV5-1	few	20	CASSLITPGAGQGFNYGYTF	TGCGCCAGCAGCTTAATAACCCCCGGAGCGGGACAAGGATTTAACTATGGCTACACCTTC
TRBJ1-3	TRBD1	TRBV7-8	.	17	CASSFDRGRDIVDTIYF	TGTGCCAGCAGCTTTGACAGGGGGCGCGATATTGTCGACACCATATATTTT
TRBJ1-5	.	TRBV19	.	14	CASSKSGRGQPQHF	TGTGCCAGTAGTAAGTCAGGGCGGGGGCAGCCCCAGCATTTT
TRBJ2-7	TRBD1	TRBV2	few	14	CASSGQGASYEQYF	TGTGCCAGCAGTGGACAGGGGGCCTCCTACGAGCAGTACTTC
TRBJ2-3	.	TRBV7-3	.	16	CASSLTSLAPTDTQYF	TGTGCCAGCAGCTTAACGAGTCTAGCGCCCACAGATACGCAGTATTTT
TRBJ2-5	.	TRBV12-5	.	17	CASGSQLAGSLRMPQYF	TGTGCTAGTGGTTCCCAGCTGGCAGGCAGTTTGAGAATGCCCCAGTACTTC
TRBJ1-4	.	TRBV3-1/TRBV3-2	.	13	CASSQDPKEKLFF	TGTGCCAGCAGCCAAGACCCAAAAGAGAAACTGTTTTTT
TRBJ1-2	TRBD1	TRBV30	.	13	CAWSFGQGYGYTF	TGTGCCTGGAGCTTTGGACAGGGATACGGCTACACCTTC
TRBJ1-4	TRBD1	TRBV5-1	.	15	CASSDQGDWAEKLFF	TGCGCCAGCAGCGACCAGGGGGATTGGGCAGAAAAACTGTTTTTT
TRBJ2-3	TRBD2	TRBV10-3	.	16	CAISESSGGSTDTQYF	TGTGCCATCAGTGAGTCGTCGGGAGGCAGCACAGATACGCAGTATTTT
TRBJ1-4	.	TRBV19	.	16	CASTRRGFLTNEKLFF	TGTGCCAGTACCAGGCGGGGTTTCTTAACTAATGAAAAACTGTTTTTT
TRBJ2-5	.	TRBV7-9	.	15	CASSLGWAPQETQYF	TGTGCCAGCAGCTTAGGGTGGGCCCCCCAAGAGACCCAGTACTTC
TRBJ2-7	.	TRBV27	.	13	CASRLTRKGEQYF	TGTGCCAGCAGGTTGACTAGGAAGGGCGAGCAGTACTTC
TRBJ1-5	.	TRBV27	.	16	CASSFRGGTGNQPQHF	TGTGCCAGCAGTTTTCGAGGGGGAACCGGCAATCAGCCCCAGCATTTT
TRBJ2-1	TRBD2	TRBV6-6	once	16	CASSYGGSGSHNEQFF	TGTGCCAGCAGTTACGGTGGTAGCGGGAGTCACAATGAGCAGTTCTTC
TRBJ2-7	TRBD1	TRBV7-9	few	14	CASSTTGGAYEQYF	TGTGCCAGCAGCACGACAGGGGGGGCTTACGAGCAGTACTTC
TRBJ1-2	.	TRBV19	.	15	CASSSRAVGNYGYTF	TGTGCCAGTAGCAGCAGGGCAGTCGGTAACTATGGCTACACCTTC
TRBJ2-2	.	TRBV5-1	.	14	CASSLDRADGELFF	TGCGCCAGCAGCTTGGACAGGGCGGACGGGGAGCTGTTTTTT
TRBJ1-1	.	TRBV6-1	.	16	CASSEPQGGSDTEAFF	TGTGCCAGCAGTGAACCCCAGGGTGGATCGGACACTGAAGCTTTCTTT
TRBJ2-5	TRBD2	TRBV7-8	once	18	CASSLGSSGSSWQETQYF	TGTGCCAGCAGCTTAGGTTCTAGCGGGAGCTCCTGGCAAGAGACCCAGTACTTC
TRBJ2-7	.	TRBV21-1	.	16	CASSKARQVTSYEQYF	TGTGCCAGCAGCAAAGCGCGACAGGTTACTTCCTACGAGCAGTACTTC
TRBJ1-2	TRBD1	TRBV9	.	17	CASSVTRTGGFNYGYTF	TGTGCCAGCAGCGTTACCCGGACAGGGGGCTTTAACTATGGCTACACCTTC
TRBJ1-2	TRBD1	TRBV5-4	.	15	CASRQEGTGVYGYTF	TGTGCCAGCAGGCAAGAGGGGACAGGGGTCTATGGCTACACCTTC
TRBJ2-2	.	TRBV5-4	.	19	CASSLGGLAAGANTGELFF	TGTGCCAGCAGCTTGGGGGGGCTAGCGGCAGGTGCGAACACCGGGGAGCTGTTTTTT
TRBJ2-7	TRBD2	TRBV6-1	.	14	CASSETSGSYEQYF	TGTGCCAGCAGTGAAACTAGCGGGTCCTACGAGCAGTACTTC
TRBJ2-7	.	TRBV19	few	14	CASSIEGGAYEQYF	TGTGCCAGTAGTATCGAGGGTGGAGCCTACGAGCAGTACTTC
TRBJ2-3	.	TRBV3-1/TRBV3-2	.	17	CASSARHPFVIQDTQYF	TGTGCCAGCAGCGCCAGACATCCCTTTGTCATACAAGATACGCAGTATTTT
TRBJ2-1	TRBD1	TRBV2	.	13	CASRRTGDNEQFF	TGTGCCAGCAGAAGGACAGGGGACAATGAGCAGTTCTTC
TRBJ1-2	TRBD1	TRBV29-1	few	14	CSALGLDRGYGYTF	TGCAGCGCCCTCGGGCTCGACAGGGGCTATGGCTACACCTTC
TRBJ1-2	TRBD1	TRBV4-1	.	14	CASSRDRGNYGYTF	TGCGCCAGCAGCCGAGACAGGGGTAACTATGGCTACACCTTC
TRBJ1-1	.	TRBV21-1	.	15	CASSLTQAPNTEAFF	TGTGCCAGCAGCCTAACACAGGCCCCGAACACTGAAGCTTTCTTT
TRBJ1-5	TRBD1	TRBV5-6	.	13	CASSLGQAQPQHF	TGTGCCAGCAGCCTTGGACAGGCTCAGCCCCAGCATTTT
TRBJ2-5	TRBD1	TRBV7-2	.	17	CASSKWTGSSLEKTQYF	TGTGCCAGCAGCAAATGGACAGGGTCAAGTCTAGAGAAGACCCAGTACTTC
TRBJ1-2	.	TRBV5-1	.	13	CASSSAGNYGYTF	TGCGCCAGCAGTTCGGCAGGGAACTATGGCTACACCTTC